Shown below are 29 T cell receptor beta chains from a single sample sequenced in a study of molecular identifiers for immune sequencing clone quantification. TCRdb analysed the PCR reads with MiXCR anew, one entry per CDR3 protein. The data contain about 630,000 distinct CDR3 sequences, about 25% of them singletons. The source material was naive CD8+ T cells from blood, with Jurkat cell RNA spiked in. Subset noted: FACS-sorted CD8+CD4-CCR7+CD45RA+ naive T cells. All receptors come from a human donor in good health. Some libraries in this study had Jurkat cell RNA spiked in.

This clonotype was counted many times. The chain is built from TRBV7-8 and TRBJ2-5; 8 nucleotides match TRBD2. Germline assignment: CDR1 SGHVS and CDR2 FQNEAQ. The CDR3 extends over 15 amino acids. V shed 5 bases, J shed 5 bases, and the junction held 10 bases outside the gene matches. The CDR3: CASSRTGGPMETQYF. CDR3 DNA sequence: TGTGCCAGCAGCCGAACGGGGGGGCCTATGGAGACCCAGTACTTC.

On this clonotype itself: This may arise from a read error, as a much more abundant clone is one base away. V gene TRBV27 combines with J gene TRBJ1-1; no firm D call. Deletions cut 9 bases from V and 3 bases from J, with 26 bases between. CDR1 is MNHEY and CDR2 is SMNVEV in the germline V gene (reference sequence). CDR3 size: 17 residues. In DNA form, the CDR3 reads TGTGCCAGGGACTCGGTAGGGTTTCAATCGGCGTACACTGAAGCTTTCTTT. Encoded protein: CARDSVGFQSAYTEAFF.

This clonotype appeared a few times. The chain joins TRBV4-3 to TRBJ2-7, with a weak D call TRBD1 (6 bases). Trimming removed 0 bases at V and 0 bases at J, with 9 bases between. Per the germline V gene, CDR1 is LGHNA and CDR2 is YSLEER. CDR3 length: 15 residues. The CDR3 is CASSQDWDISYEQYF. Written as DNA, the CDR3 is TGCGCCAGCAGCCAAGATTGGGACATCTCCTACGAGCAGTACTTC.

This clonotype occurred a few times. CDR3 region: CASTPRRATDYEQYF. CDR3 nucleotides: TGTGCCAGCACCCCCAGGCGCGCAACCGACTACGAGCAGTACTTC. The chain combines TRBV6-6 with TRBJ2-7; D remains unclear. This CDR3 contains 15 residues. V was clipped by 7 bases and J by 3 bases, with 19 bases between them. The V gene's germline CDR1 is MNHNY and CDR2 SVGAGI (reference sequence).

The sample holds many counts of this clonotype. The chain links TRBV7-9 to TRBJ2-4, with TRBD2 matching over 12 bases. V lost 2 bases, J lost 0 bases, and 8 bases stayed unmatched. The CDR3 spans 19 residues. Looked up from germline, CDR1 is SEHNR and CDR2 is FQNEAQ (reference sequence). DNA of the CDR3: TGTGCCAGCAGCTTATCACAGGGACTAGCGGGTTCAGCCAAAAACATTCAGTACTTC. It specifies CASSLSQGLAGSAKNIQYF.

In this sample, this clonotype turned up once. The V call is TRBV20-1, the J call TRBJ1-1, with D unclear. V lost 0 bases to trimming and J lost 6 bases, with 23 bases between them. The CDR3 is 17 residues long. In germline, CDR1 is DFQATT, CDR2 SNEGSKA (reference sequence). CDR3 in amino acids: CSARDLGGLSGKAEAFF. For the CDR3, the DNA is TGCAGTGCTAGAGATTTAGGCGGTTTATCGGGGAAGGCTGAAGCTTTCTTT.

This clonotype is a singleton in its sample. A much more abundant neighbour one base away suggests this may be a read error. The chain uses TRBV4-2 and TRBJ2-7; no reliable D call. This CDR3 region has 10 residues. Germline CDR1 is LGHNA and CDR2 is YNFKEQ. The V gene lost 5 bases and the J gene lost 4 bases, with 3 bases spanning the gap. CDR3 region: CASSWYEQYF. The CDR3 DNA follows: TGTGCCAGCAGCTGGTACGAGCAGTACTTC.

Of note for this clonotype: A much larger clone lies a single base off, so this may be a read error. This sequence joins TRBV30 and TRBJ2-7, with D perhaps being TRBD1 or TRBD2 (5 bases each). This CDR3 has 13 residues. Germline V gene data show CDR1 as GTSNPN and CDR2 as SVGIG (reference sequence). The CDR3 region is CAWSYGTSYGQYF. The CDR3, as DNA: TGTGCCTGGAGTTATGGGACCTCCTACGGGCAGTACTTC.

In its sample, this clonotype was seen a few times. The chain combines TRBV4-3 with TRBJ2-7; 7 bases fit TRBD1. The junction had 4 bases not matched to a gene; V was cut back by 1 base and J by 4 bases. CDR3 size: 14 residues. Germline V lookup: CDR1 LGHNA, CDR2 YSLEER. In nucleotides, the CDR3 is TGCGCCAGCAGCCAAGGGGACAGAGAATACGAGCAGTACTTC. Amino acids: CASSQGDREYEQYF.

CDR3 region: CSARDWTGGNGELFF. CDR3 nucleotides: TGCAGTGCTAGAGATTGGACAGGGGGTAACGGGGAGCTGTTTTTT. The chain uses TRBV20-1 and TRBJ2-2; 10 bases fit TRBD1. V lost 0 bases and J lost 7; bases outside the gene matches: 5. The germline V gene has CDR1 DFQATT and CDR2 SNEGSKA (reference sequence). This CDR3 has 15 amino acids.

This clonotype was counted ten times or more. The chain is built from TRBV29-1 and TRBJ2-7, with unresolved D. The CDR3 contains 11 residues. V lost 4 bases, J lost 2 bases, and 6 bases lay in between. Germline lookup yields CDR1 SQVTM and CDR2 ANQGSEA. CDR3 sequence: CSVGLAYEQYF. Here the CDR3 DNA reads TGCAGCGTTGGATTGGCCTACGAGCAGTACTTC.

The chain recombines TRBV9 with TRBJ1-4, with D possibly TRBD1 on 5 matching bases. The CDR3 runs 15 residues. Germline loops: CDR1 SGDLS, CDR2 YYNGEE. V was trimmed by 4 bases and J by 3 bases, leaving 13 bases between them. CDR3 loop: CASSLSGASNEKLFF. In nucleotides, the CDR3 is TGTGCCAGCAGCCTATCCGGGGCCTCTAATGAAAAACTGTTTTTT.

This chain joins TRBV11-2 and TRBJ2-1, with TRBD2 matching 14 bases. Germline V gene lookup returns CDR1 SGHAT and CDR2 FQNNGV. Trimming removed 5 bases from V and 8 bases from J; junction bases left unmatched: 11. The CDR3 runs to 17 residues. The CDR3 DNA reads TGTGCCAGCAGCCGACTCGCGGGACTAGCGGGAGTGCATGAGCAGTTCTTC. This gives the protein CASSRLAGLAGVHEQFF.

This clonotype was seen a handful of times. The gene calls are TRBV27 and TRBJ1-1; possible D gene TRBD1, 5 bases. The V end lost 4 bases, the J end lost 1 base, and 13 bases lay between the germline ends. This CDR3 has 15 residues. Germline values: CDR1 MNHEY, CDR2 SMNVEV (reference sequence). As DNA, the CDR3 is TGTGCCAGCAGTTCAAGGGGAGTACCGAACACTGAAGCTTTCTTT. Its protein is CASSSRGVPNTEAFF.

There are many counts of this clonotype. CDR3 in DNA: TGCAGCGTTGAAGAAGAGGGGGCGGGCCAATTCACAGATACGCAGTATTTT. Translation gives CSVEEEGAGQFTDTQYF. The chain recombines TRBV29-1 with TRBJ2-3; 7 bases are shared with TRBD1. The germline CDR1 and CDR2 sequences are SQVTM and ANQGSEA. V trimming: 0 bases; J trimming: 2 bases; junction bases outside the gene matches: 11. CDR3 length equals 17 residues.

The chain recombines TRBV30 with TRBJ2-1; D is unclear. This CDR3 is built from 12 residues. Deletions cut 3 bases from V and 3 bases from J, with 6 bases between. In germline, CDR1 is GTSNPN, CDR2 SVGIG (reference sequence). CDR3 DNA sequence: TGTGCCTGGAGCCTTGTCTACAATGAGCAGTTCTTC. Translation: CAWSLVYNEQFF.

To note about this clonotype: A much bigger clone sits one base away, suggesting this may be a read error. The rearrangement links TRBV2 to TRBJ2-7; D ambiguous. The germline CDR1 and CDR2 sequences are SNHLY and FYNNEI. The length of the CDR3 is 12 residues. In nucleotides, the CDR3 is TGTGCCGGCAGTGACGAGAGAAACGAGCAGTACTTC. Encoded protein: CAGSDERNEQYF.

The CDR3 DNA reads as TGTGCCAGCAGCCACTCCGGACTTCAAGAGACCCAGTACTTC. This gives the protein CASSHSGLQETQYF. The V call is TRBV7-9, the J call TRBJ2-5, with D possibly TRBD2 on 5 matching bases. CDR1 and CDR2 from the germline V gene are SEHNR and FQNEAQ (reference sequence). This CDR3 region has 14 residues. Trimming took off 5 bases at V and 2 bases at J, with 12 bases between the two ends.

This clonotype was detected only a few times. The rearrangement joins TRBV10-2 to TRBJ1-2; the D gene is possibly TRBD1 (6 bases). V lost 4 bases to trimming and J lost 10 bases, with 13 bases between them. The CDR3 length is 12 residues. Germline CDR1 reads WSHSY; CDR2 reads SAAADI. CDR3 sequence reads: CASSGQVDHYTF. DNA of the CDR3: TGCGCCAGCAGTGGACAGGTGGATCACTACACCTTC.

A few counts support this clonotype. The genes are TRBV14 and TRBJ1-6, with D possibly being TRBD1 (5 bases). This CDR3 comprises 17 residues. In germline, CDR1 is SGHDN, CDR2 FVKESK. V was trimmed by 1 base and J by 6 bases, leaving 16 bases between them. The CDR3 nucleotides read TGTGCCAGCAGCCAAGTAAACCAGGGCCTAATTAATTCACCCCTCCACTTT. Its translation is CASSQVNQGLINSPLHF.

The V call is TRBV30, the J call TRBJ2-1; D might be TRBD1 or TRBD2, each matching 5 bases. The germline V and J ends were trimmed by 1 base and 11 bases, with 27 bases remaining between them. The germline V gene has CDR1 GTSNPN and CDR2 SVGIG (reference sequence). The CDR3 totals 17 residues. The CDR3 DNA is TGTGCCTGGAGTGATGGATTAGGGACGGGCGTTGAGGATAAGCAGTTCTTC. This translates into CAWSDGLGTGVEDKQFF.

This clonotype was observed at least ten times. The CDR3 sequence is CASSQDLLRVDTEAFF. The CDR3 DNA reads TGCGCCAGCAGCCAAGATCTTCTGAGGGTAGACACTGAAGCTTTCTTT. This chain joins TRBV4-3 and TRBJ1-1; D is ambiguous. CDR1 LGHNA and CDR2 YSLEER come from the germline V gene. This CDR3 has 16 residues. Trimming took off 0 bases at V and 3 bases at J, with 14 bases between the two ends.

This clonotype was seen at least ten times. The chain combines TRBV28 with TRBJ1-5; D not resolved. Germline V lookup: CDR1 MDHEN, CDR2 SYDVKM. The CDR3 covers 14 residues. Trimming pared 3 bases from V and 1 base from J, leaving 7 bases between. CDR3 sequence reads: CASSFLDSNQPQHF. DNA for the CDR3: TGTGCCAGCAGTTTCTTGGACAGCAATCAGCCCCAGCATTTT.

The rearrangement joins TRBV5-6 to TRBJ1-5; D might be TRBD1 (5 bases). Germline V gives CDR1 SGHDT, CDR2 YYEEEE. The V and J ends lost 3 bases and 6 bases respectively, with 13 bases between them. This CDR3 has 14 amino acids. This CDR3 is CASSSYWDGQPQHF. As DNA, the CDR3 is TGTGCCAGCAGCTCCTACTGGGACGGTCAGCCCCAGCATTTT.

This clonotype was counted at least ten times. The J gene is TRBJ2-5, the V gene TRBV20-1; 7 bases map to TRBD2. After removal of 3 bases from V and 4 bases from J, the junction contained 5 bases not matched to a gene. CDR1 is DFQATT, CDR2 SNEGSKA, per germline (reference sequence). The length of the CDR3 is 13 residues. CDR3: CSASGGGIETQYF. CDR3 sequence (DNA): TGCAGTGCTAGTGGGGGGGGAATAGAGACCCAGTACTTC.

V gene TRBV27 combines with J gene TRBJ1-2, with 7 positions matching TRBD1. CDR3 length equals 12 residues. J gave up 7 bases and V 3 bases, and 2 bases lay outside the gene matches. Looked up from germline, CDR1 is MNHEY and CDR2 is SMNVEV (reference sequence). This CDR3 is CASSLTGFGYTF. The CDR3 DNA follows: TGTGCCAGCAGTTTGACAGGGTTTGGCTACACCTTC.

This chain connects TRBV6-6 to TRBJ2-2, with D uncertain. The CDR3 loop spans 15 amino acids. CDR1 and CDR2 (germline): MNHNY, SVGAGI (reference sequence). The V gene lost 2 bases and the J gene lost 5 bases, with 12 bases spanning the gap. The CDR3 coding sequence is TGTGCCAGCAGTTACGTCGGTCTAGGAACCGGGGAGCTGTTTTTT. Encoded protein: CASSYVGLGTGELFF.

This clonotype was recorded many times. V and J are TRBV11-2 and TRBJ2-1, with 8 bases aligning to TRBD1. With 1 base clipped from V and 0 bases from J, the junction kept 5 bases outside the gene matches. This CDR3 spans 17 amino acids. Per germline, CDR1 SGHAT and CDR2 FQNNGV. The CDR3 nucleotides read TGTGCCAGCAGCTTAGTGACAGGGGCCCACTCCTACAATGAGCAGTTCTTC. This translates into CASSLVTGAHSYNEQFF. Complete variable domain (other parts from reference TRBV11-2 and TRBJ2-1): EAGVAQSPRYKIIEKRQSVAFWCNPISGHATLYWYQQILGQGPKLLIQFQNNGVVDDSQLPKDRFSAERLKGVDSTLKIQPAKLEDSAVYLCASSLVTGAHSYNEQFFGPGTRLTVL.

Here the CDR3 DNA reads TGTGCCAGCAGTAAACAGGGCGGACTGAATCAGCCCCAGCATTTT. The encoded protein is CASSKQGGLNQPQHF. The rearrangement uses TRBV12-3 or TRBV12-4 and TRBJ1-5, with a tentative D call TRBD1 (6 bases). V lost 5 bases, J lost 4 bases, and 15 bases lay in between. The CDR3 loop spans 15 amino acids.